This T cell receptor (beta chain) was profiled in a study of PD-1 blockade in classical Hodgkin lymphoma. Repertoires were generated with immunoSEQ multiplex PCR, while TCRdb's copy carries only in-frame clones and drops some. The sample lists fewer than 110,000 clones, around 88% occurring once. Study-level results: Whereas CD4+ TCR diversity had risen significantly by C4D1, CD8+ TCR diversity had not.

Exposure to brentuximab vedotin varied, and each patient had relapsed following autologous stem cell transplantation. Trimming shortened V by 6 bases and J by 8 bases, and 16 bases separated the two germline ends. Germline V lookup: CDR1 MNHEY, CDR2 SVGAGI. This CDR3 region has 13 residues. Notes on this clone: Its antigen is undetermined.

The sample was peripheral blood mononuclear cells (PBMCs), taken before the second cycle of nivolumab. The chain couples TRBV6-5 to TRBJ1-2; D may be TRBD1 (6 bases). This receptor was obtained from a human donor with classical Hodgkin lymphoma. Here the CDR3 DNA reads TGTGCCAGCAGGGTTGCAGGGGCTGGCGGCTACACCTTC. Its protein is CASRVAGAGGYTF.